This note documents a single T cell receptor beta chain sequence. The target antigen is unknown. Diagnoses were made from clinical symptoms, serum measures (thyroxine and TRAb), thyroid ultrasound and orbital computed tomography. V trimming: 5 bases; J trimming: 4 bases; junction bases outside the gene matches: 12. Germline-derived CDR1 and CDR2 are SGHAT and FQNNGV. This CDR3 region has 17 residues. What was amplified from RNA transcripts were TCR beta CDR3 regions. TCR CDR3 underwent first-round RT-PCR with the HTBI primer set. TCRdb reprocessed the multiplex PCR reads with MiXCR, giving one entry per CDR3 protein. There are around 400,000 distinct CDR3 sequences in the sample; 20% to 30% occur only once, and around 70% lies in the top ten. This entry comes from a study of T cells in Graves' hyperthyroidism and ophthalmopathy. Study-level results: The model identified upcoming ophthalmopathy a median approximately six months ahead of onset. Most clonotypes expanded in thyroid above 0.001 were likewise present in blood.

This chain links TRBV11-2 with TRBJ2-1, with 9 bases fitting TRBD1. This clonotype was obtained from a man aged 50 to 59 with Graves' hyperthyroidism. Sequenced: blood. DNA of the CDR3: TGTGCCAGCAGCACCAGACAGGGGGGGCTCATATACAATGAGCAGTTCTTC. Its translation is CASSTRQGGLIYNEQFF.